Below are 22 T cell receptor beta chains sequenced from a single sample in a study of cytomegalovirus exposure and HLA in healthy donors. PCR used 60 Vbeta primers and 13 Jbeta primers. The method was immunoSEQ multiplex PCR; TCRdb's version includes in-frame clones alone and lacks a portion of them. The sample has 150,000 to 200,000 clones; 75% to 90% are singletons. The sample was PBMCs. The source is a boy between 2 and 10 years old in good health and CMV-seronegative.

The chain is built from TRBV7-2 and TRBJ2-7, with TRBD2 matching over 9 bases. Germline-derived CDR1 and CDR2 are SGHTA and FQGNSA. The CDR3 is 16 amino acids. After removal of 0 bases from V and 4 bases from J, the junction contained 7 bases not matched to a gene. The CDR3 spells CASSLARSSGGYEQYF. The CDR3 coding sequence is TGTGCCAGCAGCTTAGCCCGGTCCAGCGGGGGGTACGAGCAGTACTTC.

The chain uses TRBV6-5 and TRBJ1-1; 7 bases are a match to TRBD1. J lost 4 bases, V lost 2 bases, and 7 bases had no gene match. Germline V gene lookup returns CDR1 MNHEY and CDR2 SVGAGI. CDR3 length equals 15 residues. This CDR3 reads CASSYRGRYITEAFF. DNA of the CDR3: TGTGCCAGCAGTTACAGGGGGCGGTATATCACTGAAGCTTTCTTT.

The chain is built from TRBV27 and TRBJ2-1; D is possibly TRBD1 (6 bases). Germline CDR1 is MNHEY and CDR2 is SMNVEV (reference sequence). CDR3 size: 15 residues. V was cut by 9 bases and J by 5 bases, with 20 bases left in between. The CDR3 DNA reads TGTGCCAGTTCGGACAGCTCAAAACCTAACAATGAGCAGTTCTTC. Its translation: CASSDSSKPNNEQFF.

The V and J genes are TRBV19 and TRBJ1-6, with D unclear. Trimming left V 7 bases short and J 7 bases short, with 11 bases between. Germline V gene sequence: CDR1 LNHDA, CDR2 SQIVND (reference sequence). CDR3 size: 13 residues. The CDR3 sequence is CASTAQSNSPLHF. CDR3 DNA: TGTGCCAGTACTGCACAGTCCAATTCACCCCTCCACTTT. Full variable domain (rest looked up from reference TRBV19 and TRBJ1-6): DGGITQSPKYLFRKEGQNVTLSCEQNLNHDAMYWYRQDPGQGLRLIYYSQIVNDFQKGDIAEGYSVSREKKESFPLTVTSAQKNPTAFYLCASTAQSNSPLHFGNGTRLTVT.

The chain couples TRBV6-1 to TRBJ2-2, with 8 bases that match TRBD1. V lost 6 bases and J lost 4; bases outside the gene matches: 7. Looked up from germline, CDR1 is MNHNS and CDR2 is SASEGT. The CDR3 runs 15 residues. The CDR3 reads CASRVRQGSTGELFF. Here the CDR3 DNA reads TGTGCCAGCAGGGTTAGACAGGGGAGCACCGGGGAGCTGTTTTTT.

In this sample, this clone turned up a few times. The chain employs TRBV6-1 and TRBJ1-1; D is perhaps TRBD1 (5 bases). In germline, CDR1 is MNHNS, CDR2 SASEGT. Trimming stripped 6 bases from V and 5 bases from J, with 13 bases between. The CDR3 loop spans 13 amino acids. CDR3 residues: CASRGLERTEAFF. The CDR3 DNA reads as TGTGCCAGCAGGGGACTTGAAAGGACTGAAGCTTTCTTT.

The CDR3 here is CASSLSYARGTGKEETQYF. CDR3 bases: TGTGCCAGCAGTTTATCTTACGCTCGGGGGACAGGGAAGGAAGAGACCCAGTACTTC. The chain carries TRBV27 and TRBJ2-5; 9 bases are a match to TRBD1. This CDR3 comprises 19 residues. V gave up 0 bases and J gave up 3 bases; unmatched junction bases: 14. CDR1 and CDR2 (germline): MNHEY, SMNVEV (reference sequence).

The chain joins TRBV10-3 to TRBJ2-3; D call uncertain. Germline values: CDR1 ENHRY, CDR2 SYGVKD. The CDR3 loop spans 10 amino acids. V was cut by 10 bases and J by 6 bases, with 8 bases left in between. CDR3 region: CATAEDTQYF. The DNA for the CDR3 is TGTGCCACCGCCGAGGATACGCAGTATTTT.

The rearrangement uses TRBV7-2 and TRBJ1-4; D unresolved. The CDR3 is made up of 16 amino acids. The germline CDR1 and CDR2 sequences are SGHTA and FQGNSA. Trimming removed 5 bases at V and 0 bases at J, with 13 bases between. In DNA form, the CDR3 reads TGTGCCAGCAGCCACGGGGTACGCCCAACTAATGAAAAACTGTTTTTT. It encodes CASSHGVRPTNEKLFF.

V is TRBV7-6 and J is TRBJ2-5, with TRBD1 matching 11 bases. The CDR3 is 14 residues long. CDR1 and CDR2 from the germline V gene are SGHVS and FNYEAQ. J was trimmed by 4 bases and V by 8 bases; bases with no gene match: 6. The CDR3 sequence: CASQGGTGGETQYF. CDR3 nucleotides: TGTGCCAGCCAAGGAGGGACAGGGGGAGAGACCCAGTACTTC. The full variable domain, its missing parts supplied by reference TRBV7-6 and TRBJ2-5, is GAGVSQSPRYKVTKRGQDVALRCDPISGHVSLYWYRQALGQGPEFLTYFNYEAQQDKSGLPNDRFSAERPEGSISTLTIQRTEQRDSAMYRCASQGGTGGETQYFGPGTRLLVL.

The chain uses TRBV6-6 and TRBJ2-2; no firm D call. V was clipped by 6 bases and J by 4 bases, with 9 bases between them. The CDR3 is 13 residues long. Germline V CDR1 and CDR2: MNHNY, SVGAGI (reference sequence). The CDR3 loop reads CASRVVATGELFF. The CDR3 coding sequence is TGTGCCAGCAGAGTTGTGGCCACCGGGGAGCTGTTTTTT.

This clone was recorded once. The CDR3 reads CASSLSGTGTYEQYF. The CDR3 DNA reads TGCGCCAGCAGCTTGTCCGGGACAGGCACCTACGAGCAGTACTTC. The J gene is TRBJ2-7, the V gene TRBV5-1; 8 bases line up with TRBD1. CDR1 SGHRS and CDR2 YFSETQ come from the germline V gene. V was clipped by 1 base and J by 2 bases; unmatched bases: 5. The CDR3 totals 15 residues.

This chain links TRBV4-1 with TRBJ1-3; D is perhaps TRBD1 (5 bases). The CDR3 consists of 17 residues. Trimming took 0 bases from V and 0 from J, leaving 12 bases between them. The germline V gene encodes CDR1 MGHRA and CDR2 YSYEKL. The CDR3 loop is CASSQDPGRGSGNTIYF. The CDR3 DNA is TGCGCCAGCAGCCAAGATCCAGGGAGGGGCTCTGGAAACACCATATATTTT.

This sequence joins TRBV14 and TRBJ1-1; 7 bases fit TRBD1. Unmatched junction bases numbered 14, after V lost 4 bases and J lost 6 bases. In germline, CDR1 is SGHDN, CDR2 FVKESK. The CDR3 totals 16 residues. The DNA for the CDR3 is TGTGCCAGCAGCCCCCTAATTCTGACAGGGAAACCTGAAGCTTTCTTT. It is translated as CASSPLILTGKPEAFF.

The chain couples TRBV18 to TRBJ1-4; no definite D call. CDR3 length equals 14 residues. The germline V and J ends were trimmed by 2 bases and 0 bases, with 4 bases remaining between them. Germline V gene sequence: CDR1 KGHSH, CDR2 LQKENI. The CDR3, as DNA: TGTGCCAGCTCACCAGTCGCAACTAATGAAAAACTGTTTTTT. Translated: CASSPVATNEKLFF.

The chain is built from TRBV6-4 and TRBJ2-1; 11 bases line up with TRBD2. The trim removed 6 bases at V and 7 bases at J, leaving 5 bases unmatched. The CDR3 has 14 amino acids. Germline V gene data show CDR1 as MRHNA and CDR2 as SNTAGT. This CDR3 reads CASSVAGGRNEQFF. The DNA of the CDR3 is TGTGCCAGCAGCGTAGCGGGGGGGCGGAATGAGCAGTTCTTC.

The CDR3 here is CAISEPAGTQGLAGPTGELFF. In DNA form, the CDR3 reads TGTGCCATCAGTGAGCCGGCCGGGACACAGGGACTAGCGGGTCCCACCGGGGAGCTGTTTTTT. This sequence joins TRBV10-3 and TRBJ2-2; 12 bases map to TRBD2. The trim removed 2 bases at V and 4 bases at J, leaving 17 bases unmatched. The CDR3 loop spans 21 amino acids. The germline V gene has CDR1 ENHRY and CDR2 SYGVKD.

About this clone: The CDR3 ends on some other residue instead of the conserved phenylalanine or tryptophan, so this is likely a read error. Because the CDR3's place on the DNA is in doubt, the DNA is left out and the CDR3 is given as listed by TCRdb. V gene TRBV12-2 combines with J gene TRBJ1-3; the table's TRBD1 call for D was not verified on the DNA. TRBV12-2 is a known pseudogene. The CDR3 has 15 amino acids, counting both end residues. CDR3 sequence reads: CASRPRDRVGNTIYP.

This chain joins TRBV9 and TRBJ1-1; D gene ambiguous. Trimming removed 2 bases from V and 10 bases from J, with 18 bases in between. This CDR3 contains 14 residues. Germline-derived CDR1 and CDR2 are SGDLS and YYNGEE. In nucleotides, the CDR3 is TGTGCCAGCAGCGTCGGGAGGCCTCTAAGCCCAGCTTTCTTT. Its protein product is CASSVGRPLSPAFF.

This chain uses TRBV7-2 with TRBJ2-7; 10 bases match TRBD1. The V gene's germline CDR1 is SGHTA and CDR2 FQGNSA. J was trimmed by 7 bases and V by 1 base; bases with no gene match: 7. This CDR3 is built from 15 residues. The CDR3 nucleotides read TGTGCCAGCAGCTTAGTTGGGACAGGGGTCGAAGAGCAGTACTTC. Amino acids: CASSLVGTGVEEQYF.

The J gene is TRBJ2-1, the V gene TRBV7-7, with 9 positions matching TRBD2. CDR1 and CDR2 from the germline V gene are SSHAT and FNYEAQ (reference sequence). The CDR3 is made up of 16 amino acids. J lost 7 bases, V lost 5 bases, and 12 bases had no gene match. The DNA for the CDR3 is TGTGCCAGCAGCCCAGGGTTAGCGGGGGAGTTTAATGAGCAGTTCTTC. Its protein product is CASSPGLAGEFNEQFF.

The CDR3 nucleotides read TGCGCCAGCAGCTTGCTGGCGGGAGGGCTCCCGAGCTCCTACGAGCAGTACTTC. Its translation: CASSLLAGGLPSSYEQYF. V and J are TRBV5-1 and TRBJ2-7; 9 nucleotides align to TRBD2. V lost 1 base and J lost 0; bases outside the gene matches: 11. The CDR3 contains 18 residues. The germline gives CDR1 SGHRS, CDR2 YFSETQ.